This T cell receptor beta chain appears in the sequencing data of a study of blood T cell repertoires in COVID-19. Study background: Both acute and convalescent COVID-19 samples were obtained from the United States, Italy and Spain. The analysed material was cDNA or gDNA that came from T cells, B-cell-depleted T cells, or PBMCs.

Authors' analysis steps: Estimation of nucleated cell counts was performed using reference gene primer amplification. Only in-frame clones appear in the TCRdb table, and some are missing; sequencing was by immunoSEQ multiplex PCR. V, J and clone size are those of that table, while D and trimming were read from the DNA. The profile covers about 140,000 clones, with 75% to 85% appearing a single time and less than 5% taken by the ten largest. Germline-derived CDR1 and CDR2 are SEHNR and FQNEAQ (reference sequence). The junction had 2 bases not matched to a gene; V was cut back by 3 bases and J by 4 bases. The length of the CDR3 is 15 residues.

The chain employs TRBV7-9 and TRBJ1-4; 10 bases match TRBD1. Sequencing was performed on peripheral blood. The sequence came from a woman older than 75 with acute or convalescent COVID-19. The CDR3 DNA sequence: TGTGCCAGCAGCTTCGGGGACAGGGGTAATGAAAAACTGTTTTTT. As protein: CASSFGDRGNEKLFF.